This T cell receptor beta chain was recovered during a study of CD8+CD57+ T cells in acquired aplastic anemia. Study in general: Sorted cells (CD4+ and CD8+) yielded DNA amounts that averaged about 3.4 ug.

Genomic DNA served as template for TCR beta VDJ and CDR3 profiling. MiXCR, run by TCRdb on the reads, gives a single entry per CDR3 protein. The sample has 80,000 or so distinct CDR3 sequences, 60% to 75% seen once; the top ten hold approximately 81%. This clonotype occurred a few times. Only patients with CD8+CD57+ cell expansion on flow cytometry were chosen for sequencing. Acquired aplastic anemia of severe grade affected all patients. The V gene's germline CDR1 is SNHLY and CDR2 FYNNEI. The junction had 4 bases not matched to a gene; V was cut back by 6 bases and J by 2 bases. This CDR3 is built from 14 residues.

The sample consisted of sorted CD4+, CD8+, or CD8+CD57+ T cells (not recorded which) from PBMCs. The rearrangement uses TRBV2 and TRBJ2-7, with TRBD1 identical over 10 bases. The source is a human donor with aplastic anemia. The CDR3 region is CASSSDRGTYEQYF. The CDR3 nucleotides read TGTGCCAGCAGCTCGGACAGGGGGACCTACGAGCAGTACTTC.